Sequencing of this TCR beta chain was carried out in a study of T cell repertoires in cytomegalovirus infection. Study-level findings and limits: What dominated the ex vivo response were HLA-C-restricted CMV-specific TCR beta clonotypes.

The CDR3 has 11 residues. Trimming stripped 6 bases from V and 6 bases from J, with 8 bases between. With regard to this clonotype: No antigen is known for it.

In TCRdb, the reads were re-called with MiXCR into one record per CDR3 protein. The sample holds roughly 150,000 distinct CDR3 sequences, over 15% seen once. J is TRBJ1-1 and V is TRBV12-3 or TRBV12-4; D gene ambiguous. The source material was CD8+ T cells from PBMCs. The receptor comes from a human donor in good health (CMV status not recorded). Some clones in this sample may be carry-over from other donors' samples. CDR3 amino acids: CASSEGAEAFF. The CDR3 nucleotides are TGTGCCAGCAGCGAAGGTGCTGAAGCTTTCTTT.